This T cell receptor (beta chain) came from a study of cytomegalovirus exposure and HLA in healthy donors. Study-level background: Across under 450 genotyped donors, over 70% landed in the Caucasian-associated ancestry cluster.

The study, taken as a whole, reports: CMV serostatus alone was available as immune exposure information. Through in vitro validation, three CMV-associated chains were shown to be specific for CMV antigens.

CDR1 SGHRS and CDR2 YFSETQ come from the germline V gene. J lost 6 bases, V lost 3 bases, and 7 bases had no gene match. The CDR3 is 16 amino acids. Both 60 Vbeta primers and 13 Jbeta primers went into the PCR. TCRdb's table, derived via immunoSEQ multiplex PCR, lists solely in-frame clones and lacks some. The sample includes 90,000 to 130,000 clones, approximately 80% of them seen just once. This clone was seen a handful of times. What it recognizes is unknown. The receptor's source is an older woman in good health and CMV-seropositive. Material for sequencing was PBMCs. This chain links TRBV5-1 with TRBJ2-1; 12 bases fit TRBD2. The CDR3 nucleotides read TGCGCCAGCAGCTGGAGACTAGCGGGAGATGGCAATGAGCAGTTCTTC. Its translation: CASSWRLAGDGNEQFF.